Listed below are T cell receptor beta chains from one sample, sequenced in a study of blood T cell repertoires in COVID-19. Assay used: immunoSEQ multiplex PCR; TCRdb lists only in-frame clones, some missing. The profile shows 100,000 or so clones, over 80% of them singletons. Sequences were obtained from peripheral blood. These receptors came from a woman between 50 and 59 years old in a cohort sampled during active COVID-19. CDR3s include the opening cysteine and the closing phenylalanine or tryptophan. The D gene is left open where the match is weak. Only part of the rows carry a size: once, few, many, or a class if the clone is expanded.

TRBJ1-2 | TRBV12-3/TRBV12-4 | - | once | CASSQGNYGYTF | TGTGCCAGCAGCCAGGGGAACTATGGCTACACCTTC
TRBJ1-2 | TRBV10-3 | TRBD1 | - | CAISQGAGGYTF | TGTGCCATCAGCCAGGGGGCGGGAGGCTACACCTTC
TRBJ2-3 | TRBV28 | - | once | CASSLRGTDTQYF | TGTGCCAGCAGTTTGCGAGGCACAGATACGCAGTATTTT
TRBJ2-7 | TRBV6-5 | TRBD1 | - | CASQGAGIEQYF | TGTGCCAGCCAGGGGGCCGGCATAGAGCAGTACTTC
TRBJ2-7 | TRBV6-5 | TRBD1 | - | CASSWGTGDYEQYF | TGTGCCAGCAGTTGGGGGACAGGGGACTACGAGCAGTACTTC
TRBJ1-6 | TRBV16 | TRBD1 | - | CASSQLGQGNSPLHF | TGTGCCAGCAGCCAATTGGGACAGGGAAATTCACCCCTCCACTTT
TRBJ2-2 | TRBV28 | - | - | CASSFIGVAGELFF | TGTGCCAGCAGTTTTATAGGGGTAGCCGGGGAGCTGTTTTTT
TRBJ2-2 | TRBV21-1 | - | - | CASGFGGGGELFF | TGTGCCAGCGGCTTTGGTGGAGGGGGGGAGCTGTTTTTT
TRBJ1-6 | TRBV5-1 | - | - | CASSLGGGPGSPLHF | TGCGCCAGCAGCTTGGGAGGAGGGCCAGGTTCACCCCTCCACTTT
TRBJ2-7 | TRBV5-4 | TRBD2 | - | CASSGTSGTAYEQYF | TGTGCCAGCAGCGGAACAAGCGGGACCGCCTACGAGCAGTACTTC
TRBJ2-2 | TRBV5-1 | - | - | CATHTSWGVTGELFF | TGCGCCACCCACACATCGTGGGGGGTCACCGGGGAGCTGTTTTTT
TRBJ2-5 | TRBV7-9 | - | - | CASNRGPAETQYF | TGTGCCAGCAACAGAGGGCCGGCGGAGACCCAGTACTTC
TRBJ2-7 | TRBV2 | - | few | CASTRSGPTYEQYF | TGTGCCAGCACGAGATCGGGTCCGACCTACGAGCAGTACTTC
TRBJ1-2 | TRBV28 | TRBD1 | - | CASSGTDTYGYTF | TGTGCCAGCAGTGGGACAGACACCTATGGCTACACCTTC
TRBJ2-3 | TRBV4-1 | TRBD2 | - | CASSQPSGGPGDTQYF | TGCGCCAGCAGCCAACCTAGCGGGGGGCCGGGGGATACGCAGTATTTT
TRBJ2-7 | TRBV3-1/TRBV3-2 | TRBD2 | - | CASSQDLLAFGEQYF | TGTGCCAGCAGCCAAGATCTACTAGCGTTCGGGGAGCAGTACTTC
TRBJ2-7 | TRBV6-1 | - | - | CASSEKGDTDSYEQYF | TGTGCCAGCAGTGAAAAGGGGGACACTGACTCCTACGAGCAGTACTTC
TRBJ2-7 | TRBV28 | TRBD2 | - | CASTIGVASGNRSSYEQYF | TGTGCCAGCACCATAGGGGTGGCTAGCGGGAACCGGAGCTCCTACGAGCAGTACTTC
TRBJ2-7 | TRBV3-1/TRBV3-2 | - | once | CASSQGTVYEQYF | TGTGCCAGCAGCCAAGGGACAGTCTACGAGCAGTACTTC
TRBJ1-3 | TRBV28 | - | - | CASSATPIAGNTIYF | TGTGCCAGCAGTGCCACCCCTATAGCCGGAAACACCATATATTTT
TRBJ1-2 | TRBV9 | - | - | CASSVGAVYGYTF | TGTGCCAGCAGCGTAGGCGCTGTCTATGGCTACACCTTC
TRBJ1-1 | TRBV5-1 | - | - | CASLPAGGSTEAFF | TGCGCCAGCCTCCCGGCCGGGGGGAGCACTGAAGCTTTCTTT
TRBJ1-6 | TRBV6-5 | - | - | CASSYSPEGSPLHF | TGTGCCAGCAGTTACTCTCCGGAGGGATCACCCCTCCACTTT